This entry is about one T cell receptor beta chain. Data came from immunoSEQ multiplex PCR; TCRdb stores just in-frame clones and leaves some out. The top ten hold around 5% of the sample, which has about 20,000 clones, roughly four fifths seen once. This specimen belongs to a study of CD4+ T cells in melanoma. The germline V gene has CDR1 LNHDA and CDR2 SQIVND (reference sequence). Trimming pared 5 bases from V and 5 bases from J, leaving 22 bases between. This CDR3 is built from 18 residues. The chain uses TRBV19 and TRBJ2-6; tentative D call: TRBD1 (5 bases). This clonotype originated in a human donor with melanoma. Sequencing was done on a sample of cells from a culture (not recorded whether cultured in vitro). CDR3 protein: CASSRVGQSQSRANVLTF. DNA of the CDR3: TGTGCCAGTAGTCGAGTTGGACAATCACAAAGTCGGGCCAACGTCCTGACTTTC.